These T cell receptor beta chains were read from a single sample in a study of shared clonotypes between healthy human individuals. The protocol was immunoSEQ multiplex PCR, while the TCRdb copy is restricted to in-frame clones and leaves out a portion. The sample has approximately 2,200,000 clones, 93% seen once; the top ten hold 1.7%. Sequenced: naive CD8+ T cells from PBMCs. Every receptor here comes from a man aged 18 to 30 in good health. Some clones in this sample may be carry-over from other donors' samples. The CDR3 runs from the conserved cysteine through the conserved F or W. D genes are given only for firm matches. The size entry is marked missing in some rows and otherwise reads once, few, many or a size class.

d_gene: -
abundance: -
v_gene: TRBV2
j_gene: TRBJ1-2
CDR3nt: TGTGCCAGCATAATTCAAACGTTCTGGGCCTTC
CDR3aa: CASIIQTFWAF

d_gene: TRBD2
abundance: -
v_gene: TRBV9
j_gene: TRBJ2-1
CDR3nt: TGTGCCAGCAGCGCCGAAGGGACTAGCGCAGGCAATGAGCAGTTCTTC
CDR3aa: CASSAEGTSAGNEQFF

d_gene: -
abundance: -
v_gene: TRBV6-1
j_gene: TRBJ2-5
CDR3nt: TGTGCCAGCAGTGACCTTGACAGGGAGACCCAGTACTTC
CDR3aa: CASSDLDRETQYF

d_gene: TRBD1
abundance: -
v_gene: TRBV27
j_gene: TRBJ1-5
CDR3nt: TGTGCCAGCAGTTTAGGATCAGGGGGCGACCAGCATTTT
CDR3aa: CASSLGSGGDQHF

d_gene: -
abundance: -
v_gene: TRBV7-9
j_gene: TRBJ2-1
CDR3nt: TGTGCCAGCAGCCTAGAGGAGGGACTCTCCGCACTCGGTGAGCAGTTCTTC
CDR3aa: CASSLEEGLSALGEQFF

d_gene: TRBD1
abundance: -
v_gene: TRBV7-9
j_gene: TRBJ2-5
CDR3nt: TGTGCCAGCAGCCAGAAGACAGGGCAAGAGACCCAGTACTTC
CDR3aa: CASSQKTGQETQYF

d_gene: -
abundance: -
v_gene: TRBV7-9
j_gene: TRBJ1-1
CDR3nt: TGTGCCAGCAGTTCCCGTACAGGGATGAACACTGAAGCTTTCTTT
CDR3aa: CASSSRTGMNTEAFF

d_gene: -
abundance: -
v_gene: TRBV7-3
j_gene: TRBJ1-5
CDR3nt: TGTGCCAGCAGCTTAACGTTTTCGGGTCAGCCCCAGCATTTT
CDR3aa: CASSLTFSGQPQHF

d_gene: TRBD1
abundance: -
v_gene: TRBV4-3
j_gene: TRBJ1-3
CDR3nt: TGCGCCAGCAGCCAAAACCTCGGGACAGATGGAAACACCATATATTTT
CDR3aa: CASSQNLGTDGNTIYF

d_gene: TRBD1
abundance: -
v_gene: TRBV28
j_gene: TRBJ1-4
CDR3nt: TGTGCCAGCAGTAAAATACAGGGGGACGGTTCAACTAATGAAAAACTGTTTTTT
CDR3aa: CASSKIQGDGSTNEKLFF

d_gene: TRBD2
abundance: -
v_gene: TRBV6-6
j_gene: TRBJ2-7
CDR3nt: TGTGCCAGCAGTTACTCCGGTCCGGGAGGGAACGAGCAGTACTTC
CDR3aa: CASSYSGPGGNEQYF

d_gene: TRBD2
abundance: -
v_gene: TRBV6-1
j_gene: TRBJ2-3
CDR3nt: TGTGCCAGCAGTGACGACCCTAGCGGGAGGGCGGCAGATACGCAGTATTTT
CDR3aa: CASSDDPSGRAADTQYF

d_gene: -
abundance: -
v_gene: TRBV27
j_gene: TRBJ2-3
CDR3nt: TGTGCCAGCAGCCGGGGTGCTCGCTTACTCACAGATACGCAGTATTTT
CDR3aa: CASSRGARLLTDTQYF

d_gene: TRBD1
abundance: -
v_gene: TRBV11-2
j_gene: TRBJ2-5
CDR3nt: TGTGCCAGCAGCTTCACAGGGGGCGGAGAGACCCAGTACTTC
CDR3aa: CASSFTGGGETQYF

d_gene: TRBD2
abundance: -
v_gene: TRBV27
j_gene: TRBJ2-5
CDR3nt: TGTGCCAGCAGTCCTCTAGCGGGAGGAGGGGGGACCCAGTACTTC
CDR3aa: CASSPLAGGGGTQYF

d_gene: TRBD1
abundance: -
v_gene: TRBV29-1
j_gene: TRBJ1-2
CDR3nt: TGCAGCGCTGGGACAGCCTATGGCTACACCTTC
CDR3aa: CSAGTAYGYTF

d_gene: -
abundance: -
v_gene: TRBV7-3
j_gene: TRBJ2-7
CDR3nt: TGTGCCAGCAGCTTAAGTCCCCTGGGCGAGCAGTACTTC
CDR3aa: CASSLSPLGEQYF

d_gene: -
abundance: -
v_gene: TRBV6-5
j_gene: TRBJ2-5
CDR3nt: TGTGCCAGCAGTTACTCTCACCGGGGGTCCCGCGAGACCCAGTACTTC
CDR3aa: CASSYSHRGSRETQYF

d_gene: -
abundance: once
v_gene: TRBV28
j_gene: TRBJ2-3
CDR3nt: TGTGCCAGCAGTTTAGGGAGACAGATAAACACAGATACGCAGTATTTT
CDR3aa: CASSLGRQINTDTQYF

d_gene: -
abundance: -
v_gene: TRBV5-1
j_gene: TRBJ2-5
CDR3nt: TGCGCCAGCAGCTTGGACGACACTCAAGAGACCCAGTACTTC
CDR3aa: CASSLDDTQETQYF

d_gene: TRBD1
abundance: -
v_gene: TRBV27
j_gene: TRBJ1-1
CDR3nt: TGTGCCAGCAGTTTTATCGTGGACAGGGGGAGTCGAGACACTGAAGCTTTCTTT
CDR3aa: CASSFIVDRGSRDTEAFF

d_gene: -
abundance: -
v_gene: TRBV6-5
j_gene: TRBJ2-7
CDR3nt: TGTGCCAGCAAAATACGGGACGTGACCTACGAGCAGTACTTC
CDR3aa: CASKIRDVTYEQYF

d_gene: -
abundance: -
v_gene: TRBV5-1
j_gene: TRBJ2-5
CDR3nt: TGCGCCAGCAGCTTGACGGCACGGACCCAAGAGACCCAGTACTTC
CDR3aa: CASSLTARTQETQYF

d_gene: -
abundance: -
v_gene: TRBV7-2
j_gene: TRBJ2-1
CDR3nt: TGTGCCAGCAGCTTAGGCGTACTAAACAATGAGCAGTTCTTC
CDR3aa: CASSLGVLNNEQFF

d_gene: TRBD2
abundance: -
v_gene: TRBV27
j_gene: TRBJ2-7
CDR3nt: TGTGCCAGCAAGGTCGGGGTAGCGGGAGGTCACGAGCAGTACTTC
CDR3aa: CASKVGVAGGHEQYF

d_gene: -
abundance: -
v_gene: TRBV7-9
j_gene: TRBJ2-1
CDR3nt: TGTGCCATCTTAACACGGACATTTAGCTCCTACAATGAGCAGTTCTTC
CDR3aa: CAILTRTFSSYNEQFF

d_gene: TRBD2
abundance: -
v_gene: TRBV6-6
j_gene: TRBJ2-2
CDR3nt: TGTGCCAGCACCCGGACCGGGAGGGCTGGGACCGGGGAGCTGTTTTTT
CDR3aa: CASTRTGRAGTGELFF

d_gene: TRBD1
abundance: -
v_gene: TRBV4-3
j_gene: TRBJ2-7
CDR3nt: TGCGCCAGCAGCCAAGTGACAGGGGACGAGCAGTACTTC
CDR3aa: CASSQVTGDEQYF

d_gene: -
abundance: -
v_gene: TRBV4-3
j_gene: TRBJ2-7
CDR3nt: TGCGCCAGCAGCCAACTCTTTCAGACAGGCACCTACGAGCAGTACTTC
CDR3aa: CASSQLFQTGTYEQYF

d_gene: -
abundance: -
v_gene: TRBV28
j_gene: TRBJ1-1
CDR3nt: TGTGCCAGCAGTTCGTTGGCTGAAGCTTTCTTT
CDR3aa: CASSSLAEAFF

d_gene: -
abundance: -
v_gene: TRBV7-9
j_gene: TRBJ2-5
CDR3nt: TGTGCCAGCAGCCCCCGGGTTGGGGGCGGAGAGACCCAGTACTTC
CDR3aa: CASSPRVGGGETQYF

d_gene: -
abundance: -
v_gene: TRBV30
j_gene: TRBJ1-2
CDR3nt: TGTGCCTGGACCCTATCCGACTATGGCTACACCTTC
CDR3aa: CAWTLSDYGYTF

d_gene: -
abundance: -
v_gene: TRBV5-5
j_gene: TRBJ2-2
CDR3nt: TGTGCCAGCAGCTTGAGGGGCGGGGAGCTGTTTTTT
CDR3aa: CASSLRGGELFF

d_gene: -
abundance: -
v_gene: TRBV7-6
j_gene: TRBJ1-1
CDR3nt: TGTGCCAGCAGCTTAGCAGTGCTCGGGCCCGAAGCTTTCTTT
CDR3aa: CASSLAVLGPEAFF

d_gene: -
abundance: -
v_gene: TRBV19
j_gene: TRBJ1-1
CDR3nt: TGTGCCAGTAATGGGGCAGGGACGGCTTTCTTT
CDR3aa: CASNGAGTAFF

d_gene: -
abundance: few
v_gene: TRBV18
j_gene: TRBJ1-5
CDR3nt: TGTGCCAGCTCACTTAACAGGGTAGCGAGCAATCAGCCCCAGCATTTT
CDR3aa: CASSLNRVASNQPQHF